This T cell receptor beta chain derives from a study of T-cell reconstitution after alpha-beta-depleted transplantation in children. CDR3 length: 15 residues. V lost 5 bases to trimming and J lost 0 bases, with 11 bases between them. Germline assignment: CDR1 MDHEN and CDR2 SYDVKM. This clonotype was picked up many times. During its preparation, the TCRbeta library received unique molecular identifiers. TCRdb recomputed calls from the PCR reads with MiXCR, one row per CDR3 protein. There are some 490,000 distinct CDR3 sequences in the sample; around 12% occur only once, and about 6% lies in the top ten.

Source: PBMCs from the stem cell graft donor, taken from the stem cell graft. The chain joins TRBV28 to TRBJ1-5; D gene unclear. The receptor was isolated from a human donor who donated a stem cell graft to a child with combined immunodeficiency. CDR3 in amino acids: CASSGRVSSNQPQHF. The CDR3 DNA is TGTGCCAGCAGTGGAAGGGTTAGTAGCAATCAGCCCCAGCATTTT.